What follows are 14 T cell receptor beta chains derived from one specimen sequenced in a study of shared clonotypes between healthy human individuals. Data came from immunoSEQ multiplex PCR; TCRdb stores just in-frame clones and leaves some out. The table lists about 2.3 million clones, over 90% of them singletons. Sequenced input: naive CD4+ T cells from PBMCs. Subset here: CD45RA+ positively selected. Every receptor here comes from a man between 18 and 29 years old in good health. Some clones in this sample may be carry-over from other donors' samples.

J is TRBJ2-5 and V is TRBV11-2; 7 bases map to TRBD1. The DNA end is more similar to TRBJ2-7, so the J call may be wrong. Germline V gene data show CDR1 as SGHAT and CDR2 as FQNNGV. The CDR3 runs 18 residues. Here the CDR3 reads CASSFLLTGLKGYHEQYF. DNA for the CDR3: TGTGCCAGCAGCTTTTTGCTGACAGGGTTAAAAGGGTACCACGAGCAGTACTTC.

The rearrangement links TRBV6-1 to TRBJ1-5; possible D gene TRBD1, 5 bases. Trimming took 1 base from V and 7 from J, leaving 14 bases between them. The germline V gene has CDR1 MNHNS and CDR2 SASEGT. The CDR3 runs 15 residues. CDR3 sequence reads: CASSEDLDRGQPQHF. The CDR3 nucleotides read TGTGCCAGCAGTGAAGATCTGGATCGGGGGCAGCCCCAGCATTTT.

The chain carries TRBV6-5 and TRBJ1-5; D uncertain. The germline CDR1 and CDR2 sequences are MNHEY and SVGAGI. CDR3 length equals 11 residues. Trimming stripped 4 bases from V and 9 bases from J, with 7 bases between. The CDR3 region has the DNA TGTGCCAGCAGTTCGGGTGGGCCCCAGCATTTT. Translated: CASSSGGPQHF.

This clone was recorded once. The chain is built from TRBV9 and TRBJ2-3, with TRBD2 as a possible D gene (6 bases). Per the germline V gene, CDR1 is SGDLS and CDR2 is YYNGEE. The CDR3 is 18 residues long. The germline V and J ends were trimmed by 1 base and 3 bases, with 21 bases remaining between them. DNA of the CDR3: TGTGCCAGCAGCGTAAGAAGGGGCGGGGTTGGTTGGACAGATACGCAGTATTTT. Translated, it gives CASSVRRGGVGWTDTQYF.

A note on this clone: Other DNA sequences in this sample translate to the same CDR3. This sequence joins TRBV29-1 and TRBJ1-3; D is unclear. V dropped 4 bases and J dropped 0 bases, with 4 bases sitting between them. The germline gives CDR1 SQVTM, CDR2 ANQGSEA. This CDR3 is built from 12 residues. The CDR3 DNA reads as TGCAGCGTTGGAGACTCTGGAAACACCATATATTTT. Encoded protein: CSVGDSGNTIYF.

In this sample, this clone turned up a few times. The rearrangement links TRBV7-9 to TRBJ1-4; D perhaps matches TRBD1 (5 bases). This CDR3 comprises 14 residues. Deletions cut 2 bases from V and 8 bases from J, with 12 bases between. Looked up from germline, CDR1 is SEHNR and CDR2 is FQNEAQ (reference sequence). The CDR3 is CASSLFGGDEKLFF. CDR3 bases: TGTGCCAGCAGCTTATTCGGGGGAGACGAAAAACTGTTTTTT. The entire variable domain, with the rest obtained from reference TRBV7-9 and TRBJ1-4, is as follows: DTGVSQNPRHKITKRGQNVTFRCDPISEHNRLYWYRQTLGQGPEFLTYFQNEAQLEKSRLLSDRFSAERPKGSFSTLEIQRTEQGDSAMYLCASSLFGGDEKLFFGSGTQLSVL.

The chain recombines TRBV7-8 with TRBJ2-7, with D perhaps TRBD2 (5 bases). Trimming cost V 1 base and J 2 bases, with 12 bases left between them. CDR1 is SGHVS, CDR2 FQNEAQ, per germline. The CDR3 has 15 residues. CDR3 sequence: CASSLVVSGTYEQYF. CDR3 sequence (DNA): TGTGCCAGCAGCTTAGTTGTCAGCGGAACCTACGAGCAGTACTTC.

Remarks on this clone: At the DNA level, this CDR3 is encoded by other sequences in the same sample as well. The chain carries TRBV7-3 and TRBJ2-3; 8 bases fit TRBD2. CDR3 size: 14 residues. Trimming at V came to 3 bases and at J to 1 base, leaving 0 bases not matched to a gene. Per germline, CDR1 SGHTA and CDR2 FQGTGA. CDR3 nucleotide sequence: TGTGCCAGCAGCTTGGGACTAGGCACAGATACGCAGTATTTT. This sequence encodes CASSLGLGTDTQYF.

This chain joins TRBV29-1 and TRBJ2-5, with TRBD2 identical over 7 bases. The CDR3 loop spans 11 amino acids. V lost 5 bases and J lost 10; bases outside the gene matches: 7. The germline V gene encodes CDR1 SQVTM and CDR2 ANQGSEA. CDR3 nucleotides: TGCAGCGTTTCAGGCGGGGAGGGCCAGTACTTC. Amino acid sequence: CSVSGGEGQYF.

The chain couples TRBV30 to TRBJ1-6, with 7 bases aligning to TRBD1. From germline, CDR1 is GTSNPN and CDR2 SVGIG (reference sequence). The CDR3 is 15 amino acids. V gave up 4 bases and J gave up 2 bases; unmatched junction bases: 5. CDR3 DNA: TGTGCCTGGAAGACAGGGCTCGCCTATAATTCACCCCTCCACTTT. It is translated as CAWKTGLAYNSPLHF. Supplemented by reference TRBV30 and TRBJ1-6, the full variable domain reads SQTIHQWPATLVQPVGSPLSLECTVEGTSNPNLYWYRQAAGRGLQLLFYSVGIGQISSEVPQNLSASRPQDRQFILSSKKLLLSDSGFYLCAWKTGLAYNSPLHFGNGTRLTVT.

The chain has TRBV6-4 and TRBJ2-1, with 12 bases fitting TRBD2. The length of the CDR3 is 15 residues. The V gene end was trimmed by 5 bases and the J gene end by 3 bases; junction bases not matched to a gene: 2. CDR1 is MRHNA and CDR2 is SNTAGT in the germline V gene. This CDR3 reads CASSRTSGDYNEQFF. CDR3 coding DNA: TGTGCCAGCAGTAGGACTAGCGGGGACTACAATGAGCAGTTCTTC.

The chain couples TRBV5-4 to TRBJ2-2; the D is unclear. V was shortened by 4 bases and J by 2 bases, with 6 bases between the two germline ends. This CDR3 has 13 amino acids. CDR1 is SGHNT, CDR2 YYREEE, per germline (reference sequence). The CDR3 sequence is CASSRENTGELFF. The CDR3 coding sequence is TGTGCCAGCAGCCGCGAAAACACCGGGGAGCTGTTTTTT.

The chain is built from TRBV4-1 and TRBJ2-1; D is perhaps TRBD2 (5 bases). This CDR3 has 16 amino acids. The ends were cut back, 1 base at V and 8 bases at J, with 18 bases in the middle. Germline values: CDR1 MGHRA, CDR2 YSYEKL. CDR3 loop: CASSQGRAATLDEQFF. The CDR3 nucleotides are TGCGCCAGCAGCCAAGGCCGAGCGGCGACCTTGGATGAGCAGTTCTTC.

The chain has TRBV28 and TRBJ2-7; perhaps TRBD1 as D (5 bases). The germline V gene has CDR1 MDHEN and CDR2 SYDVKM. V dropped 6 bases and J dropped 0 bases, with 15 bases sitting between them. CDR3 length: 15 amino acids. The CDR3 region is CASSPPPTDSYEQYF. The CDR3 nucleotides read TGTGCCAGCAGCCCTCCGCCGACAGACTCCTACGAGCAGTACTTC. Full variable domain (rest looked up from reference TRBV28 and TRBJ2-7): DVKVTQSSRYLVKRTGEKVFLECVQDMDHENMFWYRQDPGLGLRLIYFSYDVKMKEKGDIPEGYSVSREKKERFSLILESASTNQTSMYLCASSPPPTDSYEQYFGPGTRLTVT.